This T cell receptor beta chain is from a study of cytomegalovirus exposure and HLA in healthy donors. For the study at large: From donors who were HLA-typed, an early data release held about 85 million unique TCRs. Study outcomes and limitations: Cytomegalovirus association was assigned to 150 to 200 TCR beta chains. The presence/absence work took it that sequencing depth was about the same across donors. A later analysis found that most CMV-associated TCR beta chains appeared HLA-restricted.

This clone was detected only once. Its antigen is not known. PCR involved 60 Vbeta and 13 Jbeta primers. The data were produced by immunoSEQ multiplex PCR, yet TCRdb's version contains in-frame clones alone and is incomplete. Counted here are more than 85,000 clones, 60% to 80% occurring once; the ten biggest clones make up about 1.3%. The receptor's source is a female donor in good health and CMV-seronegative. What was sequenced was PBMCs.

For the CDR3, the DNA is TGTGCCAGCTCACTGGGACTAGCGGTACTCACAGATACGCAGTATTTT. Translated, it gives CASSLGLAVLTDTQYF. The rearrangement links TRBV18 to TRBJ2-3, with TRBD2 matching over 11 bases. Germline CDR1 reads KGHSH; CDR2 reads LQKENI. The CDR3 spans 16 residues. The V gene end was trimmed by 4 bases and the J gene end by 2 bases; junction bases not matched to a gene: 5. The full variable domain, its missing parts supplied by reference TRBV18 and TRBJ2-3, is NAGVMQNPRHLVRRRGQEARLRCSPMKGHSHVYWYRQLPEEGLKFMVYLQKENIIDESGMPKERFSAEFPKEGPSILRIQQVVRGDSAAYFCASSLGLAVLTDTQYFGPGTRLTVL.